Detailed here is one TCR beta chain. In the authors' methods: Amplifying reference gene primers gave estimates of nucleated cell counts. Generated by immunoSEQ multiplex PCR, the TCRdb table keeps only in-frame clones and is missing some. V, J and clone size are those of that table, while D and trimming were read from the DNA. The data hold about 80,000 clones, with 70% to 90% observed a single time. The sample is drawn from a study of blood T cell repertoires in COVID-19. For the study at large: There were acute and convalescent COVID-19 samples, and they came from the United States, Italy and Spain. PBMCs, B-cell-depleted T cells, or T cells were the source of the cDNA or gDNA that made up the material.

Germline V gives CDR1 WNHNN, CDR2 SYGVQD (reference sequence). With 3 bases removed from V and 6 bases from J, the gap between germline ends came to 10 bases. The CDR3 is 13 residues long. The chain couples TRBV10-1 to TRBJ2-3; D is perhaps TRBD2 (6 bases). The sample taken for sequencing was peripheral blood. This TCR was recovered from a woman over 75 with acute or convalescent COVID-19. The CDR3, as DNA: TGCGCCAGCAGTGACCCGGGAGTTGATACGCAGTATTTT. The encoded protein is CASSDPGVDTQYF.